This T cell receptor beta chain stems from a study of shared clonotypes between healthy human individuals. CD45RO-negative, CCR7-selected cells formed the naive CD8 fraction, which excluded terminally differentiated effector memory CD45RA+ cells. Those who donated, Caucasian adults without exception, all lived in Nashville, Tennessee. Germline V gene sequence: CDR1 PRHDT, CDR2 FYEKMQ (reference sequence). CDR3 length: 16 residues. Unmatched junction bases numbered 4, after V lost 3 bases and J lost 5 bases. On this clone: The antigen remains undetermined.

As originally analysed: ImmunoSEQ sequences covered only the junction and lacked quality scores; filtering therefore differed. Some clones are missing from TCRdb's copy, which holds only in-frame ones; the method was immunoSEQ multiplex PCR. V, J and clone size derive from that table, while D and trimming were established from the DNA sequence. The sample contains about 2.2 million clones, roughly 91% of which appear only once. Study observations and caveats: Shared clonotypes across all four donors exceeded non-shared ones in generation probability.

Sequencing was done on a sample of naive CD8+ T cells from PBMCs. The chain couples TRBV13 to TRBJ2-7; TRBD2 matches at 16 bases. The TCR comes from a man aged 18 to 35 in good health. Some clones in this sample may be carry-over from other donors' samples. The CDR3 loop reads CASSFGTSGRGDEQYF. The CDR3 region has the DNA TGTGCCAGCAGCTTCGGGACTAGCGGGAGGGGGGACGAGCAGTACTTC.